This T cell receptor beta chain appears in the sequencing data of a study of T cell changes during pregnancy in multiple sclerosis. The protocol was immunoSEQ multiplex PCR, while the TCRdb copy is restricted to in-frame clones and leaves out a portion. Seen here are tens of thousands of clones, around 92% observed once, and the top ten hold 0.95% to 1.5%. Germline V gives CDR1 SGDLS, CDR2 YYNGEE. Trimming shortened V by 1 base and J by 4 bases, and 11 bases separated the two germline ends. There are 14 residues in the CDR3. The sample was peripheral blood, taken after pregnancy. This receptor was taken from a female donor in good health, enrolled as a control in a pregnancy study. The J gene is TRBJ1-1, the V gene TRBV9, with TRBD1 as a possible D gene (6 bases). The CDR3 DNA is TGTGCCAGCAGCGTATTACAGGGACCCACTGAAGCTTTCTTT. Protein: CASSVLQGPTEAFF.